The rows below give T cell receptor beta chains drawn from one sample of a study of blood T cell repertoires in COVID-19. Method: immunoSEQ multiplex PCR; TCRdb's copy keeps in-frame clones and lacks some. Of roughly 100,000 clones listed, over 75% were seen once; the top ten hold about 6.3%. Sample: peripheral blood. The receptors shown here come from a human donor in a cohort sampled during active COVID-19. CDR3s include the opening cysteine and the closing phenylalanine or tryptophan. The D gene is left open where the match is weak. Only some rows state a clone size, as once, few, many or a class for expanded clones.

D gene: -; clone size: once; J gene: TRBJ2-7; V gene: TRBV27; CDR3 protein: CASSLFPPGGPNEQYF; CDR3 DNA: TGTGCCAGCAGTTTATTCCCCCCTGGAGGGCCCAACGAGCAGTACTTC
D gene: TRBD2; clone size: -; J gene: TRBJ2-7; V gene: TRBV15; CDR3 protein: CATSATSGGSSSYEQYF; CDR3 DNA: TGTGCCACCAGCGCAACTAGCGGGGGGTCTAGCTCCTACGAGCAGTACTTC
D gene: -; clone size: once; J gene: TRBJ2-3; V gene: TRBV14; CDR3 protein: CASSQDTSRYTDTQYF; CDR3 DNA: TGTGCCAGCAGCCAAGACACTAGCAGATACACAGATACGCAGTATTTT
D gene: -; clone size: -; J gene: TRBJ1-1; V gene: TRBV7-9; CDR3 protein: CASSPGKIPEAFF; CDR3 DNA: TGTGCCAGCAGTCCAGGGAAGATCCCTGAAGCTTTCTTT
D gene: TRBD1; clone size: -; J gene: TRBJ1-2; V gene: TRBV30; CDR3 protein: CAWSPQTGANYGYTF; CDR3 DNA: TGTGCCTGGAGTCCCCAGACAGGGGCGAACTATGGCTACACCTTC
D gene: -; clone size: -; J gene: TRBJ2-7; V gene: TRBV28; CDR3 protein: CASSHTGSPSAEQYF; CDR3 DNA: TGTGCCAGCAGTCATACCGGGTCCCCCTCGGCCGAGCAGTACTTC
D gene: TRBD1; clone size: few; J gene: TRBJ1-4; V gene: TRBV5-1; CDR3 protein: CASSFGTVNEKLFF; CDR3 DNA: TGCGCCAGCAGCTTCGGGACAGTAAATGAAAAACTGTTTTTT
D gene: -; clone size: -; J gene: TRBJ2-3; V gene: TRBV7-9; CDR3 protein: CASSLFPVSTDTQYF; CDR3 DNA: TGTGCCAGCAGCTTATTTCCAGTAAGCACAGATACGCAGTATTTT
D gene: -; clone size: -; J gene: TRBJ1-1; V gene: TRBV4-3; CDR3 protein: CASSQGEWHTEAFF; CDR3 DNA: TGCGCCAGCAGCCAAGGGGAGTGGCACACTGAAGCTTTCTTT
D gene: TRBD1; clone size: -; J gene: TRBJ2-1; V gene: TRBV7-2; CDR3 protein: CASSRGTGGDGAANEQFF; CDR3 DNA: TGTGCCAGCAGCAGAGGGACAGGGGGCGACGGCGCCGCCAATGAGCAGTTCTTC
D gene: TRBD1; clone size: -; J gene: TRBJ2-1; V gene: TRBV27; CDR3 protein: CASSLGTENEQFF; CDR3 DNA: TGTGCCAGCAGTCTAGGGACAGAGAATGAGCAGTTCTTC
D gene: TRBD2; clone size: -; J gene: TRBJ2-1; V gene: TRBV4-3; CDR3 protein: CASSPGTSGRAGEQFF; CDR3 DNA: TGCGCCAGCAGCCCTGGGACTAGCGGGAGGGCAGGTGAGCAGTTCTTC
D gene: -; clone size: -; J gene: TRBJ2-5; V gene: TRBV6-5; CDR3 protein: CASSYSPAVETQYF; CDR3 DNA: TGTGCCAGCAGTTACTCCCCAGCGGTGGAGACCCAGTACTTC
D gene: -; clone size: -; J gene: TRBJ1-4; V gene: TRBV18; CDR3 protein: CASSPAGPNEKLFF; CDR3 DNA: TGTGCCAGCTCACCGGCGGGCCCTAATGAAAAACTGTTTTTT
D gene: -; clone size: few; J gene: TRBJ2-7; V gene: TRBV19; CDR3 protein: CASSMSRLRGQYF; CDR3 DNA: TGTGCCAGTAGTATGAGTAGACTACGAGGGCAGTACTTC
D gene: TRBD1; clone size: once; J gene: TRBJ2-2; V gene: TRBV11-2; CDR3 protein: CASIKTGDRPGELFF; CDR3 DNA: TGTGCCAGCATTAAAACAGGGGACCGACCCGGGGAGCTGTTTTTT
D gene: -; clone size: once; J gene: TRBJ1-6; V gene: TRBV21-1; CDR3 protein: CASSKVDRAHPLHF; CDR3 DNA: TGTGCCAGCAGCAAAGTTGACAGGGCGCACCCCCTCCACTTT
D gene: TRBD2; clone size: -; J gene: TRBJ2-3; V gene: TRBV5-1; CDR3 protein: CASSSSWTSGPTDTQYF; CDR3 DNA: TGCGCCAGCAGCTCCTCCTGGACTAGCGGACCCACAGATACGCAGTATTTT
D gene: -; clone size: -; J gene: TRBJ1-6; V gene: TRBV5-4; CDR3 protein: CASSLDRAVSPLHF; CDR3 DNA: TGTGCCAGCAGCTTGGACAGGGCGGTTTCACCCCTCCACTTT
D gene: TRBD1; clone size: -; J gene: TRBJ1-1; V gene: TRBV2; CDR3 protein: CASREDRRNTEAFF; CDR3 DNA: TGTGCCAGCAGAGAGGACAGGAGAAACACTGAAGCTTTCTTT